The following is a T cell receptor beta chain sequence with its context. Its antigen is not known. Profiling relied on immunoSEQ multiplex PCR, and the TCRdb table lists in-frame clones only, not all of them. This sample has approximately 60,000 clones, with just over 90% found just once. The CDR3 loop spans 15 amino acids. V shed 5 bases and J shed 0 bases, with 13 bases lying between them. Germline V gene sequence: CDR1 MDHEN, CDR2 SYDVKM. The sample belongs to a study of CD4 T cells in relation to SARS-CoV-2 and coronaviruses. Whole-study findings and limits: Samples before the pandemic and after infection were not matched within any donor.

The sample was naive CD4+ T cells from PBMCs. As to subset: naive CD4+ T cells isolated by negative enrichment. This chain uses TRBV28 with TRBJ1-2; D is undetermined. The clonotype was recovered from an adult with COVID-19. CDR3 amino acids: CASSAPAVANYGYTF. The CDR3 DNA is TGTGCCAGCAGTGCCCCGGCAGTAGCTAACTATGGCTACACCTTC.